Below, 4 T cell receptor beta chains from the same sample are listed, as sequenced in a study of shared clonotypes between healthy human individuals. Data came from immunoSEQ multiplex PCR; TCRdb stores just in-frame clones and leaves some out. The sample shows 2.3 million or so clones, approximately 93% of them seen only once. The sequenced sample consisted of naive CD4+ T cells from PBMCs. Stated subset: CD45RA+ positively selected. The receptors originated from a man between 18 and 35 years old in good health. Some clones in this sample may be carry-over from other donors' samples.

This chain uses TRBV19 with TRBJ2-2, with 8 bases identical to TRBD2. The V gene's germline CDR1 is LNHDA and CDR2 SQIVND (reference sequence). V lost 5 bases and J lost 2; bases outside the gene matches: 7. CDR3 length equals 16 residues. The CDR3 nucleotides are TGTGCCAGTAGTGTAACCGGGACTAGAAACACCGGGGAGCTGTTTTTT. Translation: CASSVTGTRNTGELFF. Full variable domain (missing parts from reference TRBV19 and TRBJ2-2): DGGITQSPKYLFRKEGQNVTLSCEQNLNHDAMYWYRQDPGQGLRLIYYSQIVNDFQKGDIAEGYSVSREKKESFPLTVTSAQKNPTAFYLCASSVTGTRNTGELFFGEGSRLTVL.

Only one count was recorded for this clone. The rearrangement links TRBV5-4 to TRBJ2-7; tentative D call: TRBD2 (7 bases). Germline V gives CDR1 SGHNT, CDR2 YYREEE (reference sequence). V was cut by 4 bases and J by 0 bases, with 14 bases left in between. CDR3 size: 15 residues. This CDR3 is CASSPPAGASYEQYF. The CDR3, as DNA: TGTGCCAGCAGCCCCCCCGCGGGGGCCTCCTACGAGCAGTACTTC.

This sequence joins TRBV30 and TRBJ1-6; perhaps TRBD1 as D (5 bases). The V end lost 1 base, the J end lost 7 bases, and 11 bases lay between the germline ends. The CDR3 length is 14 residues. Germline lookup yields CDR1 GTSNPN and CDR2 SVGIG (reference sequence). This CDR3 is CAWSAAGKNSPLHF. In nucleotides, the CDR3 is TGTGCCTGGAGTGCCGCAGGGAAGAATTCACCCCTCCACTTT. The variable domain in full, with the rest retrieved from reference TRBV30 and TRBJ1-6, is SQTIHQWPATLVQPVGSPLSLECTVEGTSNPNLYWYRQAAGRGLQLLFYSVGIGQISSEVPQNLSASRPQDRQFILSSKKLLLSDSGFYLCAWSAAGKNSPLHFGNGTRLTVT.

The rearrangement uses TRBV5-4 and TRBJ2-5, with a possible D match to TRBD2 (7 bases). Trimming pared 6 bases from V and 5 bases from J, leaving 20 bases between. CDR3 length equals 15 residues. Looked up from germline, CDR1 is SGHNT and CDR2 is YYREEE (reference sequence). DNA of the CDR3: TGTGCCAGCACACTGGGGGGGGGCTTCATCGAGACCCAGTACTTC. Its translation: CASTLGGGFIETQYF.